This TCR beta chain appears in the sequencing data of a study of shared T cell receptors in the human thymus. V shed 3 bases, J shed 0 bases, and the junction held 8 bases outside the gene matches. The CDR3 runs 16 residues. Per germline, CDR1 SEHNR and CDR2 FQNEAQ (reference sequence). Using immunoSEQ multiplex PCR, the repertoire was profiled, and TCRdb retains in-frame clones only, with some absent. The repertoire consists of some 660,000 clones, with around 87% occurring once and the leading ten covering roughly 0.0089%. The sample was also reused in another study, on human thymus T cells.

V is TRBV7-9 and J is TRBJ2-7; TRBD2 agrees at 7 bases. The sequenced material came from thymocytes. The source of this sequence is a boy under two years old with a congenital heart defect. The CDR3 DNA reads TGTGCCAGCAGCTTCTCCGGGAGGCACAGCTCCTACGAGCAGTACTTC. Its protein is CASSFSGRHSSYEQYF.